The rows below give T cell receptor beta chains drawn from one sample of a study of shared clonotypes between healthy human individuals. Only in-frame clones appear in the TCRdb table, and some are missing; sequencing was by immunoSEQ multiplex PCR. The sample consists of more than 400,000 clones, 70% to 80% of them appearing once. Sequenced input: PBMCs. These receptors were obtained from a woman in her 40s in good health. Some clones in this sample may be carry-over from other donors' samples. CDR3s include the opening cysteine and the closing phenylalanine or tryptophan. Fields, in order: D gene, clone size, V gene, J gene, CDR3 protein, CDR3 DNA. The D gene is left open where the match is weak. Some rows mark clone size as missing; the rest say once, few, many or name a class of expanded clone.

>.|.|TRBV25-1|TRBJ2-3
CASSEYNPDTQYF
TGTGCCAGCAGTGAATATAACCCAGATACGCAGTATTTT
>TRBD1|.|TRBV7-9|TRBJ1-2
CASSNRQGVNGYTF
TGTGCCAGCAGCAACCGACAGGGGGTAAATGGCTACACCTTC
>.|.|TRBV4-2|TRBJ1-2
CASSQVPGAGYTF
TGTGCCAGCAGCCAAGTCCCAGGTGCTGGCTACACCTTC
>TRBD2|.|TRBV5-1|TRBJ2-1
CASSLDPSGSYNEQFF
TGCGCCAGCAGCTTGGATCCTAGCGGCTCCTACAATGAGCAGTTCTTC
>.|.|TRBV6-6|TRBJ2-2
CASSYSSGGITGELFF
TGTGCCAGCAGTTACTCGTCCGGCGGGATTACCGGGGAGCTGTTTTTT
>TRBD1|.|TRBV9|TRBJ2-1
CASSPWTGSVNEQFF
TGTGCCAGCAGCCCCTGGACAGGGTCGGTCAATGAGCAGTTCTTC
>TRBD1|.|TRBV7-9|TRBJ1-2
CASRSTGTGGYGYTF
TGTGCCAGCAGGTCTACCGGGACAGGGGGCTATGGCTACACCTTC
>.|.|TRBV19|TRBJ1-1
CASSSHATGRMNTEAFF
TGTGCCAGTAGTAGTCACGCGACGGGACGGATGAACACTGAAGCTTTCTTT
>TRBD1|.|TRBV2|TRBJ1-5
CASSVQGLSQPQHF
TGTGCCAGCAGTGTACAGGGGTTAAGTCAGCCCCAGCATTTT
>TRBD2|.|TRBV5-1|TRBJ2-7
CASSLSGRGSYEQYF
TGCGCCAGCAGCTTGAGCGGGAGGGGCTCCTACGAGCAGTACTTC
>.|.|TRBV28|TRBJ1-2
CASSSQGPWGYTF
TGTGCCAGCAGTTCCCAGGGTCCTTGGGGCTACACCTTC
>.|few|TRBV30|TRBJ2-2
CAWSRRRANTGELFF
TGTGCCTGGAGCAGAAGGCGGGCGAACACCGGGGAGCTGTTTTTT
>TRBD1|few|TRBV18|TRBJ2-2
CASSPQGVANTGELFF
TGTGCCAGCTCACCCCAGGGGGTCGCGAACACCGGGGAGCTGTTTTTT
>.|.|TRBV6-5|TRBJ1-2
CASSTRNKGSYGYTF
TGTGCCAGCAGTACCCGCAATAAGGGATCCTATGGCTACACCTTC
>TRBD2|.|TRBV5-1|TRBJ2-7
CASSSQAGGPDEQYF
TGCGCCAGCAGCTCACAAGCGGGAGGGCCCGACGAGCAGTACTTC
>TRBD1|.|TRBV5-4|TRBJ2-7
CASSMGQVSGEQYF
TGTGCCAGCAGCATGGGACAGGTGTCCGGCGAGCAGTACTTC
>TRBD1|.|TRBV7-9|TRBJ2-5
CASSLVGQLHYQETQYF
TGTGCCAGCAGCTTAGTGGGACAGCTACATTACCAAGAGACCCAGTACTTC
>.|.|TRBV18|TRBJ1-4
CASSPTRYNEKLFF
TGTGCCAGCTCACCAACACGATATAATGAAAAACTGTTTTTT
>TRBD1|.|TRBV10-3|TRBJ1-1
CAISQTGLDTEAFF
TGTGCCATCAGTCAGACAGGGTTAGACACTGAAGCTTTCTTT
>.|.|TRBV5-5|TRBJ2-7
CASSAGLRTVSSYEQYF
TGTGCCAGCAGCGCCGGGCTGCGGACAGTAAGCTCCTACGAGCAGTACTTC
>TRBD1|.|TRBV11-2|TRBJ1-5
CASSLASGQVSNQPQHF
TGTGCCAGCAGCTTAGCCTCCGGACAGGTAAGCAATCAGCCCCAGCATTTT
>TRBD2|.|TRBV10-3|TRBJ2-5
CAISESTSGSPWGETQYF
TGTGCCATCAGTGAGTCGACTAGCGGGAGCCCTTGGGGGGAGACCCAGTACTTC
>.|.|TRBV29-1|TRBJ2-7
CSVVVQAVTYEQYF
TGCAGCGTCGTGGTACAGGCAGTCACCTACGAGCAGTACTTC
>.|.|TRBV11-3|TRBJ2-2
CASSETPNTGELFF
TGTGCCAGCAGCGAGACTCCGAACACCGGGGAGCTGTTTTTT
>.|.|TRBV18|TRBJ2-7
CASSLERDLSTEQYF
TGTGCCAGCTCACTCGAAAGGGACCTAAGCACCGAGCAGTACTTC
>TRBD2|.|TRBV9|TRBJ2-1
CASSVGTSGYNEQFF
TGTGCCAGCAGCGTAGGAACTAGCGGCTACAATGAGCAGTTCTTC
>TRBD2|.|TRBV13|TRBJ2-5
CASSPKSSGSGETQYF
TGTGCCAGCAGCCCAAAGTCTAGCGGGAGTGGAGAGACCCAGTACTTC
>TRBD2|.|TRBV11-1|TRBJ2-3
CASSIGLAGGGTDTQYF
TGTGCCAGCAGCATCGGACTAGCGGGAGGGGGCACAGATACGCAGTATTTT
>.|few|TRBV6-1|TRBJ1-1
CASSRAEGSEAFF
TGTGCCAGCAGTAGGGCGGAGGGGAGTGAAGCTTTCTTT
>TRBD1|.|TRBV11-3|TRBJ2-5
CASSSTGGGETQYF
TGTGCCAGCAGCTCGACAGGGGGGGGAGAGACCCAGTACTTC
>.|.|TRBV12-5|TRBJ2-1
CASGLGFNEQFF
TGTGCTAGTGGTTTAGGATTCAATGAGCAGTTCTTC
>TRBD2|.|TRBV28|TRBJ2-3
CASSFPPPRLAGVVDTQYF
TGTGCCAGCAGTTTCCCCCCTCCCCGCCTAGCGGGAGTGGTGGATACGCAGTATTTT
>TRBD1|.|TRBV9|TRBJ1-5
CASSVGQGAVQPQHF
TGTGCCAGCAGCGTAGGACAGGGTGCGGTACAGCCCCAGCATTTT
>TRBD1|once|TRBV4-1|TRBJ1-4
CASSQVGQGSRKEKLFF
TGCGCCAGCAGCCAAGTGGGACAGGGGAGTCGGAAGGAAAAACTGTTTTTT
>.|few|TRBV7-9|TRBJ2-2
CASTRAGTGELFF
TGTGCCAGCACCAGGGCGGGCACCGGGGAGCTGTTTTTT
>.|.|TRBV5-1|TRBJ2-5
CASSAGGEQYF
TGCGCCAGCAGCGCCGGTGGGGAGCAGTACTTC
>.|.|TRBV15|TRBJ2-2
CATSRDRGSGELFF
TGTGCCACCAGCAGGGACCGGGGCTCCGGGGAGCTGTTTTTT
>.|.|TRBV2|TRBJ2-3
CASSQKRNTDTQYF
TGTGCCAGCAGTCAAAAGCGGAACACAGATACGCAGTATTTT
>.|.|TRBV11-2|TRBJ1-3
CASSQNGGAGNTIYF
TGTGCCAGCAGCCAGAACGGAGGGGCTGGAAACACCATATATTTT
>.|once|TRBV5-5|TRBJ1-3
CASSLGWGLRGNTIYF
TGTGCCAGCAGCTTGGGCTGGGGGCTTCGTGGAAACACCATATATTTT
>.|.|TRBV4-3|TRBJ2-1
CASSQDRTVYNEQFF
TGCGCCAGCAGCCAAGATAGGACAGTTTACAATGAGCAGTTCTTC
>.|.|TRBV11-2|TRBJ2-2
CASSLRGQQTGELFF
TGTGCCAGCAGCTTAAGGGGACAACAAACCGGGGAGCTGTTTTTT
>.|.|TRBV9|TRBJ2-5
CASSVVPTRGETQYF
TGTGCCAGCAGCGTAGTCCCAACCCGGGGAGAGACCCAGTACTTC
>.|.|TRBV6-6|TRBJ1-2
CASSSNRDYGYTF
TGTGCCAGCAGTTCCAACAGGGATTACGGCTACACCTTC
>.|.|TRBV11-3|TRBJ2-5
CASSATPLHERYF
TGTGCCAGCAGCGCCACACCCCTCCACGAGCGGTACTTC
>.|.|TRBV5-1|TRBJ1-2
CASSLWGDYGYTF
TGCGCCAGCAGCTTGTGGGGAGACTATGGCTACACCTTC
>.|.|TRBV9|TRBJ1-5
CASSSRGDSNQPQHF
TGTGCCAGCAGCTCCCGGGGGGATAGCAATCAGCCCCAGCATTTT
>.|.|TRBV11-2|TRBJ2-3
CASSLDGYRTQYF
TGTGCCAGCAGCTTAGACGGGTACCGTACGCAGTATTTT
>TRBD2|.|TRBV28|TRBJ2-1
CASATSGNNEQFF
TGTGCCAGCGCGACTAGCGGCAACAATGAGCAGTTCTTC
>.|.|TRBV25-1|TRBJ2-1
CASSSTGIYNEQFF
TGTGCCAGCAGTAGTACGGGAATTTACAATGAGCAGTTCTTC
>TRBD2|once|TRBV10-3|TRBJ2-1
CAISEFSGRDNEQFF
TGTGCCATCAGTGAGTTTAGCGGGAGAGACAATGAGCAGTTCTTC
>TRBD2|.|TRBV10-1|TRBJ2-1
CASSVKVRGLAGPNEQFF
TGCGCCAGCAGTGTTAAGGTTCGGGGACTAGCGGGGCCCAATGAGCAGTTCTTC
>.|.|TRBV15|TRBJ2-5
CATSRDSSQGKTQYF
TGTGCCACCAGCAGAGATTCCAGCCAAGGGAAGACCCAGTACTTC